This T cell receptor beta chain was observed in a study of identical twins. General study findings and limits: For out-of-frame alpha sequences shared by twins, low generation probability was in excess.

The V gene lost 2 bases and the J gene lost 6 bases, with 12 bases spanning the gap. The CDR3 runs to 14 residues. Germline lookup yields CDR1 KGHDR and CDR2 SFDVKD. Using its own MiXCR run on the 5' RACE reads, TCRdb lists one record per CDR3 protein. The sample records more than 350,000 distinct CDR3 sequences, 8.5% to 10% being singletons. This clonotype was picked up many times. Its target is unknown. The sequenced sample was naive T cells sorted from blood. V usage is TRBV24-1 and J usage is TRBJ1-1, with D possibly matching TRBD1 (6 bases). The sequence was collected from a woman aged 50 to 65 in good health. The CDR3 loop is CATSDYQQGSEAFF. The CDR3 coding sequence is TGTGCCACCAGTGATTACCAACAGGGCTCTGAAGCTTTCTTT.